This T cell receptor beta chain originates from a study of T cells in Graves' hyperthyroidism and ophthalmopathy (dated by TCRdb to between 2018 and 2021). Some background on the complete study: Peripheral blood was sampled at the time of initial diagnosis, prior to any treatment. The roughly 100 discovery patients were divided at random into training and test sets in a 7:3 ratio. After blood sampling, hyperthyroidism patients were treated with methimazole at a starting dose of 30 mg daily, and ophthalmopathy patients were treated with high-dose intravenous methylprednisolone. In addition, the study compared T-cell repertoires in thyroid tissue and in blood from several Graves' hyperthyroidism patients. To identify distinguishing TCR V-J signatures, a discovery cohort of 90 to 100 patients was used, comprising some 45 with Graves' ophthalmopathy and 57 with stable Graves' hyperthyroidism. The paper reports TCR Vbeta CDR3 sequencing of fewer than 150 peripheral blood samples: 43 ophthalmopathy, approximately 74 hyperthyroidism and approximately 17 progressor patients. Prospective prediction of ophthalmopathy was tested in an independent validation cohort of 18 to 20 hyperthyroidism patients and 15 to 17 patients who later progressed to ophthalmopathy.

Ophthalmopathy patients had moderately to severely active disease, with a Clinical Activity Score of 3 or more, a NOSPECS grade of 4 or more, and a disease duration of less than 3 months. Patients with uncontrolled infections, other autoimmune diseases, pregnancy or lactation were excluded. Diagnoses were based on clinical symptoms, serum thyroxine and TRAb, thyroid ultrasound and orbital computed tomography. PBMCs were separated from roughly 10 ml of fresh peripheral blood using Ficoll-Paque density gradient centrifugation. Total RNA was extracted using Trizol reagent, and RNA quality was assessed on an Agilent 2100 Bioanalyzer. Taken from the germline V gene, the CDR1 and CDR2 loops are KGHSH and LQKENI. Including the terminal cysteine and phenylalanine, the CDR3 comprises 14 residues. This entry keeps only the CDR3 DNA: 42 bases, framed from base 1. At the junction V is shortened by 2 bases and J by 5 bases, with 13 bases in between.

Study-wide findings and limitations: Most expanded thyroid clonotypes (frequency above 0.001) were also detected in blood, a finding suggesting that blood repertoires may reflect thyroid immune responses. In cross-validation, a model built on a 13 V-J signature told ophthalmopathy apart from stable hyperthyroidism with approximately 90% sensitivity and 81% to 82% specificity, and in testing the same model reached 80%/75%. During validation, the model predicted progression to ophthalmopathy a median of around 7 months ahead of onset, with almost 71% sensitivity and 72% to 85% specificity. Sample size was not statistically predetermined, and blinding of investigators to group allocation was not performed.

About this clonotype: It has no known antigen specificity. No clone much larger than this one lies a single base away; base qualities are absent.

The TCR beta CDR3 regions were amplified from the RNA transcripts. The TCR CDR3 was subjected to a first round of RT-PCR using the HTBI primer set and the Qiagen OneStep RT-PCR kit. A second multiplex PCR round built the libraries, followed by size selection and purification. Libraries were sequenced paired-end with 100 bp reads on an Illumina HiSeq2000. As for the original processing: SOAPnuke was used to process the raw data, throwing out any read that contained adapters or uncalled bases, had a mean Phred below 15, or lacked an exact constant-primer or identifier match. COPE v1.2.5 was used to merge high-quality paired reads, and clonotypes were defined as unique nucleotide sequences. MiTCR v1.1 was used to align the clonotypes against IMGT TRBV, TRBD and TRBJ reference segments. The analysis included only V-J combinations with a frequency above 0.0001, which together covered more than 99% of the repertoires. The TCS score was defined as the ratio of F50 (clonal expansion) to E x V (chaos), calculated using BLOSUM62-based TCRdist between CDR3 peptides within each V-J. Welch's t-statistics and random forest reduced roughly 540 V-J features to roughly 13, which were used in a naive Bayes classifier (R e1071). TCRdb redid the processing of the public reads, applying fastp at Q25 and MiXCR, and retained in-frame beta chains. Each entry merges the rows of one CDR3 protein and shows their most common DNA and genes. V and J calls and clone size were set by TCRdb, not the authors. The sample table contains 350,000 or so distinct CDR3 sequences; only one count was recorded for 15% to 20% of them. Roughly a sixth of the sample is held by the ten biggest clonotypes.

The source of this sequence is a middle-aged woman with Graves' ophthalmopathy. The chain is encoded by TRBV18 joined to TRBJ2-7; the D gene is perhaps TRBD1, on 6 matching bases. The sequencing input was blood. The nucleotide sequence reads TGTGCCAGCTCACCAAGCAGGGGATCAGACGAGCAGTACTTC. It translates as CASSPSRGSDEQYF. With the rest looked up from the reference TRBV18 and TRBJ2-7 genes rather than sequenced, the full variable domain is NAGVMQNPRHLVRRRGQEARLRCSPMKGHSHVYWYRQLPEEGLKFMVYLQKENIIDESGMPKERFSAEFPKEGPSILRIQQVVRGDSAAYFCASSPSRGSDEQYFGPGTRLTVT.